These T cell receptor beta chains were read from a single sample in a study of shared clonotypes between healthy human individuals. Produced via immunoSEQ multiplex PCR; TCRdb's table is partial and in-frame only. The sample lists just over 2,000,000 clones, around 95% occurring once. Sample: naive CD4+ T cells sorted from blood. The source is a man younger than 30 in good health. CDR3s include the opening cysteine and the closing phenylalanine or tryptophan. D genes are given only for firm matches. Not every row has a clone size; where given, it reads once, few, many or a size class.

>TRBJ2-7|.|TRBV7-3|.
TGTGCCAGCAGCTTACTCCGGGGGAACGAGCAGTACTTC
CASSLLRGNEQYF
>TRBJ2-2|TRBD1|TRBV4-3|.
TGCGCCAGCAGCCTTTGGACAGGGACCGGGGAGCTGTTTTTT
CASSLWTGTGELFF
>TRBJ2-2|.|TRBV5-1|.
TGCGCCAGCAGCCTTTCGGGGTCGAACACCGGGGAGCTGTTTTTT
CASSLSGSNTGELFF
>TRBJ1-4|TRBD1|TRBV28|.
TGTGCCAGCAGTCTGCCGGGACAGGGGACTGAAAAACTGTTTTTT
CASSLPGQGTEKLFF
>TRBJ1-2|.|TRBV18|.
TGTGCCAGCTCACCAATGACAGTTAACTATGGCTACACCTTC
CASSPMTVNYGYTF
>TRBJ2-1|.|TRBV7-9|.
TGTGCCAGCAGCTTAACGGTGCAGGGTAATGAGCAGTTCTTC
CASSLTVQGNEQFF
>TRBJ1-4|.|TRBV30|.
TGTGCCTGGAGTGTACGAAGGTCTGCCAAACTGTTTTTT
CAWSVRRSAKLFF
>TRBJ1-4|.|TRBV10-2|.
TGCGCCAGCAGTGACCGTACAACTAATGAAAAACTGTTTTTT
CASSDRTTNEKLFF
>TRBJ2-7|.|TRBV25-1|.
TGTGCCAGCAGTGATGTAGGTGCGGGCCAATACGAGCAGTACTTC
CASSDVGAGQYEQYF
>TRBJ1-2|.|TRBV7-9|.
TGTGCCAGCAGCTTAGGACGTAGCTATGGCTACACCTTC
CASSLGRSYGYTF
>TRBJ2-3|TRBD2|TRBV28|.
TGTGCCAGCAGTTTTGCGGGGGGCACAGATACGCAGTATTTT
CASSFAGGTDTQYF
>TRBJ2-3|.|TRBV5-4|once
TGTGCCAGCAGCTTGGCAGGGGCTGGGACAGATACGCAGTATTTT
CASSLAGAGTDTQYF
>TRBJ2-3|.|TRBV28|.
TGTGCCAGCACCCAGTGGACTGGAGATACGCAGTATTTT
CASTQWTGDTQYF
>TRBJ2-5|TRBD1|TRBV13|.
TGTGCCAGCCAGGACAGGATAGAAGAGACCCAGTACTTC
CASQDRIEETQYF
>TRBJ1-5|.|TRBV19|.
TGTGCCAGTAGCGAGCGGTATCAGCCCCAGCATTTT
CASSERYQPQHF
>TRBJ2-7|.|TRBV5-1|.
TGCGCCAGCAGCTTGGAACAGGGTATCTACGAGCAGTACTTC
CASSLEQGIYEQYF
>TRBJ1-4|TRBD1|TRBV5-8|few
TGTGCCAGCAGCCCGGGGACAGGGAGGGAAAAACTGTTTTTT
CASSPGTGREKLFF
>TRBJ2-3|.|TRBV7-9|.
TGTGCCAGCAGCGCCGTCCAGGGTAGCACAGATACGCAGTATTTT
CASSAVQGSTDTQYF
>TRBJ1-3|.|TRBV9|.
TGTGCCAGCACACGACAGGACTCTGGAAACACCATATATTTT
CASTRQDSGNTIYF
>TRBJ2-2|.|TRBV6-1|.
TGTGCCAGCAGTGTAACCTTGGGGGCTGTGGCCGGGGAGCTGTTTTTT
CASSVTLGAVAGELFF
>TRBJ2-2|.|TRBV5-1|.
TGCGCCAGCAGCTTGTCACCCGCGAACACCGGGGAGCTGTTTTTT
CASSLSPANTGELFF
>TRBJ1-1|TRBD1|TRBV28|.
TGTGCCAGCAGGGGACAGGGATTTATGGGCACTGAAGCTTTCTTT
CASRGQGFMGTEAFF
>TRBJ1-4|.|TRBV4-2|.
TGTGCCAGCAGCCAAGATTGGAGGGTTGGGAGTGAAAAACTGTTTTTT
CASSQDWRVGSEKLFF
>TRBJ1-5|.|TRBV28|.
TGTGCCAGCAGTTTATCCTGGAAGAGCAATCAGCCCCAGCATTTT
CASSLSWKSNQPQHF
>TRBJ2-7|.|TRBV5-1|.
TGCGCCAGCAGCTTGGGGAGCCAGAGGGCAGGGTCCTACGAGCAGTACTTC
CASSLGSQRAGSYEQYF
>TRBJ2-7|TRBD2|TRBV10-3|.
TGTGCCATCAGTGAGCCTAAGACCCTAGCGGGGGCGTCCTACGAGCAGTACTTC
CAISEPKTLAGASYEQYF
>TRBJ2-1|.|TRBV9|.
TGTGCCAGCAGCCCCTTCGGGGCCCTCTACAATGAGCAGTTCTTC
CASSPFGALYNEQFF
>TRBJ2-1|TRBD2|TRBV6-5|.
TGTGCCAGCAGTTACGGACTAGCGGCCCTCAATGAGCAGTTCTTC
CASSYGLAALNEQFF
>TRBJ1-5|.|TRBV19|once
TGTGCCAGTAGTATCGGGCGATGGGGCAATCAGCCCCAGCATTTT
CASSIGRWGNQPQHF
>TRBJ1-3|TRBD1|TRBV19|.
TGTGCCACCTCGGGACAGGGTGTTAACACCATATATTTT
CATSGQGVNTIYF
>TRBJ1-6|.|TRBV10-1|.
TGCGCCAGCAGCCGGGGAGGGGGTAATTCACCCCTCCACTTT
CASSRGGGNSPLHF
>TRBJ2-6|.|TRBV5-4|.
TGTGCCAGCAGCCCCGTTACATCTGGGGCCAACGTCCTGACTTTC
CASSPVTSGANVLTF
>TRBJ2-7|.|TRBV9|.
TGTGCCAGCAGCGTTTTTAGCGGCTCCTACGAGCAGTACTTC
CASSVFSGSYEQYF
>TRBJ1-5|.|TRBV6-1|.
TGTGCCAGCAGTATCAATCAGCCCCAGCATTTT
CASSINQPQHF
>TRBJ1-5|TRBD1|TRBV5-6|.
TGTGCCAGCAGCTCGATGGACAGGGGGCTCGGCAATCAGCCCCAGCATTTT
CASSSMDRGLGNQPQHF
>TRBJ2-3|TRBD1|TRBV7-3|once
TGTGCCAGCAGCCAGAGGGGGCCAGATACGCAGTATTTT
CASSQRGPDTQYF
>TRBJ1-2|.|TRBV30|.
TGTGCCTGGAGTCCGGAGGCAGCGAATGGCTACACCTTC
CAWSPEAANGYTF
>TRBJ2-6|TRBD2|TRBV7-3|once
TGTGCCAGCAGCTTGGGACTAGCGGGATCCTCTGGGGCCAACGTCCTGACTTTC
CASSLGLAGSSGANVLTF
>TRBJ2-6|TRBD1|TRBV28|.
TGTGCCAGCAGACCGGGACAGTCTGGGGCCAACGTCCTGACTTTC
CASRPGQSGANVLTF
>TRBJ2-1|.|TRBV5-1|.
TGCGCCAGCAGCTTGGTGGCAGGGACGCCCTACAATGAGCAGTTCTTC
CASSLVAGTPYNEQFF
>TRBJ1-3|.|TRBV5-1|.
TGCGCCAGGCACCGGACAGCACTCCGGCCCAGGCCTGGAAACACCATATATTTT
CARHRTALRPRPGNTIYF
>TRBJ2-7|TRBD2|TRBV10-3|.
TGTGCCATCAGTGAGCTAGCGGCTACCTACGAGCAGTACTTC
CAISELAATYEQYF